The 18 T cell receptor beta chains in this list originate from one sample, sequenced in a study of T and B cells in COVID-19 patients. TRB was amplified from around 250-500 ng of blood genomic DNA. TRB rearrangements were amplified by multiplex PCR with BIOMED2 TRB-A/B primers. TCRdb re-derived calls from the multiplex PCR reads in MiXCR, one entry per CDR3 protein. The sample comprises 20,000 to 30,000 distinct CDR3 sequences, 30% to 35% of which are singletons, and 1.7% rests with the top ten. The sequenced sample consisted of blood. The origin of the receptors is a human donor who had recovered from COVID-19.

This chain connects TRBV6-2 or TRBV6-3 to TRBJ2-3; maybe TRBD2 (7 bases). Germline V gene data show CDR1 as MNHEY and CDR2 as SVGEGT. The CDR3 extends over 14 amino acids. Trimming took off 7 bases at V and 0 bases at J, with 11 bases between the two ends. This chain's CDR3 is CASTWGGSTDTQYF. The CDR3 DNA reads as TGTGCCAGCACCTGGGGGGGCAGCACAGATACGCAGTATTTT.

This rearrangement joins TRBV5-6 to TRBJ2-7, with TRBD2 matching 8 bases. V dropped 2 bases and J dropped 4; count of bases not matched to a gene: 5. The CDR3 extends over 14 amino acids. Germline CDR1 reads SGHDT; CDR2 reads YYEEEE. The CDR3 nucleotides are TGTGCCAGCAGCTTAGGGGGACTAGTGTACGAGCAGTACTTC. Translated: CASSLGGLVYEQYF.

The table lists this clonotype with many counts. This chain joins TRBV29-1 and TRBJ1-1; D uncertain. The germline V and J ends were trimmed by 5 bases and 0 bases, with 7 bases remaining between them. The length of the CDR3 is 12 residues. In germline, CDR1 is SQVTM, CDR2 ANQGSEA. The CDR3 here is CSVKTLNTEAFF. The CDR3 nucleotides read TGCAGCGTTAAAACACTGAACACTGAAGCTTTCTTT.

The CDR3 protein is CASSLDLIHEQYF. The DNA for the CDR3 is TGCGCCAGCAGCTTGGATCTAATCCACGAGCAGTACTTC. This chain links TRBV5-1 with TRBJ2-7; D not resolved. Germline CDR1 is SGHRS and CDR2 is YFSETQ. V lost 0 bases and J 5 bases, leaving 9 bases between the germline ends. The CDR3 extends over 13 amino acids.

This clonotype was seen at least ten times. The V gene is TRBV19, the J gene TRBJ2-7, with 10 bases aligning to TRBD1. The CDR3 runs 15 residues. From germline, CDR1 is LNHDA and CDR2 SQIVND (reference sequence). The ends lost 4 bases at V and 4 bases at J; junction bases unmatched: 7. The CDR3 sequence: CASSNRDRGSYEQYF. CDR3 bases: TGTGCCAGTAGTAACCGGGACAGGGGATCTTACGAGCAGTACTTC.

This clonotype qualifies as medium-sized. CDR3 protein: CATTGDGETQYF. For the CDR3, the DNA is TGTGCCACTACAGGGGACGGAGAGACCCAGTACTTC. J is TRBJ2-5 and V is TRBV19; 7 nucleotides align to TRBD1. V dropped 10 bases and J dropped 4; count of bases not matched to a gene: 6. Germline loops: CDR1 LNHDA, CDR2 SQIVND (reference sequence). The CDR3 runs 12 residues. Looking up the rest from reference TRBV19 and TRBJ2-5 gives the full variable domain: DGGITQSPKYLFRKEGQNVTLSCEQNLNHDAMYWYRQDPGQGLRLIYYSQIVNDFQKGDIAEGYSVSREKKESFPLTVTSAQKNPTAFYLCATTGDGETQYFGPGTRLLVL.

CDR3 bases: TGTGCCATTACGGCGGGCTACAATGAGCAGTTCTTC. Translation gives CAITAGYNEQFF. V is TRBV6-6 and J is TRBJ2-1; D is possibly TRBD2 (5 bases). The ends were cut back, 10 bases at V and 3 bases at J, with 10 bases in the middle. Germline V lookup: CDR1 MNHNY, CDR2 SVGAGI (reference sequence). The CDR3 sequence is 12 residues long.

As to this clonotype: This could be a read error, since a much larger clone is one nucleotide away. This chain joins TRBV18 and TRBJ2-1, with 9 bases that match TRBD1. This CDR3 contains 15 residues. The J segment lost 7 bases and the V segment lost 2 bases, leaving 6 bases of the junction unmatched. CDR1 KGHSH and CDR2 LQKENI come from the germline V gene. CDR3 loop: CASSPGGTGLNEQFF. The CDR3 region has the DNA TGTGCCAGCTCACCAGGGGGGACAGGGCTTAATGAGCAGTTCTTC.

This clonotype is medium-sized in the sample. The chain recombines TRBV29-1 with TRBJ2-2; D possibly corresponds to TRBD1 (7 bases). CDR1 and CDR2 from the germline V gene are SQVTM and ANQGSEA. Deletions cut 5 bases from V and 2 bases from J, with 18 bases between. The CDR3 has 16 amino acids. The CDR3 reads CSVRGWGQTNTGELFF. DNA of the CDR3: TGCAGCGTTCGGGGGTGGGGACAGACAAACACCGGGGAGCTGTTTTTT.

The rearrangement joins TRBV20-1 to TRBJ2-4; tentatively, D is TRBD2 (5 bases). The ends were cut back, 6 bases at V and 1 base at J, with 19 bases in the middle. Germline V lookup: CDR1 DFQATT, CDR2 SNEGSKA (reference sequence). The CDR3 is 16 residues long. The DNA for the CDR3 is TGCAGTGCCCAACTCCGGAGGAGTGAGGCCAAAAACATTCAGTACTTC. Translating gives CSAQLRRSEAKNIQYF.

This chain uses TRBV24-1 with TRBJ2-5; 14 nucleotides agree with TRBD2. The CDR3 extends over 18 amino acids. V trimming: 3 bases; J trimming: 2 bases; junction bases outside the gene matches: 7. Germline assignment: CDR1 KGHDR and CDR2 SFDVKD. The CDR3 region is CATSDGGTSGSFQETQYF. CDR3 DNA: TGTGCCACCAGTGATGGCGGGACTAGCGGGAGTTTTCAAGAGACCCAGTACTTC.

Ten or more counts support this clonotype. The CDR3 DNA reads TGTGCCAGTAGCTTCGTACTACTCCAAGAGACCCAGTACTTC. This gives the protein CASSFVLLQETQYF. V usage is TRBV19 and J usage is TRBJ2-5; D remains ambiguous. This CDR3 spans 14 amino acids. Germline CDR1 reads LNHDA; CDR2 reads SQIVND (reference sequence). Trimming stripped 6 bases from V and 1 base from J, with 12 bases between.

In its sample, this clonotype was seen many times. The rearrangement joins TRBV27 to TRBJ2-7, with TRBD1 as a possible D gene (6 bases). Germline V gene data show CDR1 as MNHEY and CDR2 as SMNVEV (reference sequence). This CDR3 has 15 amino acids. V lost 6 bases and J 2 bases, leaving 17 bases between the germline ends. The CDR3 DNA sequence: TGTGCCAGCAGCCCAGAAGGACAGACGACCTACGAGCAGTACTTC. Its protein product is CASSPEGQTTYEQYF.

In nucleotides, the CDR3 is TGCAGTGCTAGACCTCGACAGAACAACGAGCAGTACTTC. Protein sequence: CSARPRQNNEQYF. This chain links TRBV20-1 with TRBJ2-7; D may be TRBD1 (5 bases). Germline CDR1 is DFQATT and CDR2 is SNEGSKA (reference sequence). With 2 bases removed from V and 5 bases from J, the gap between germline ends came to 13 bases. The CDR3 runs 13 residues.

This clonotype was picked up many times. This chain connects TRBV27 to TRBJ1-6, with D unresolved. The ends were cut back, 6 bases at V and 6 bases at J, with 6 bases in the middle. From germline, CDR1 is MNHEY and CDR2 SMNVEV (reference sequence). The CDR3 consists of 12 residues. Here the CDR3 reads CASSYSNSPLHF. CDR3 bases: TGTGCCAGCAGCTACTCTAATTCACCCCTCCACTTT.

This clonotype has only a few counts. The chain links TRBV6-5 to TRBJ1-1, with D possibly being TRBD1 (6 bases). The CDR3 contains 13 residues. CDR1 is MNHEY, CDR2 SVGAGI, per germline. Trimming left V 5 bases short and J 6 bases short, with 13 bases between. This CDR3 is CASSPGQFPEAFF. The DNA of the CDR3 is TGTGCCAGCAGTCCCGGACAGTTTCCTGAAGCTTTCTTT.

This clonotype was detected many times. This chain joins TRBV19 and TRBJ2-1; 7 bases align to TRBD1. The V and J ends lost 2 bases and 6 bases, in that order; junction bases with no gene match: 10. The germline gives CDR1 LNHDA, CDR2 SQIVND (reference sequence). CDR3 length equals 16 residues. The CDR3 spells CASSIPLGTAPNEQFF. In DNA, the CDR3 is TGTGCCAGTAGTATACCTCTCGGGACAGCCCCCAATGAGCAGTTCTTC.

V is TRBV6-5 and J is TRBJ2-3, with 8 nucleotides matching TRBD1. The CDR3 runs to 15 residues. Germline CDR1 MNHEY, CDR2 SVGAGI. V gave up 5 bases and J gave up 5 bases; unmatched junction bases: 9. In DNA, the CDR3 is TGTGCCAGCAGTAAGAGACAGGGGCTCGGAGATACGCAGTATTTT. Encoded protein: CASSKRQGLGDTQYF.